Listed below are T cell receptor beta chains from one sample, sequenced in a study of shared clonotypes between healthy human individuals. Measured with immunoSEQ multiplex PCR; TCRdb has only the in-frame clones, and not every one. The sample lists around 1.6 million clones, around 98% occurring once. The source material was naive CD4+ T cells sorted from blood. The receptors derive from a young man in good health. Each CDR3 is given with its conserved first and last residue. D genes are given only for firm matches. Not every row has a clone size; where given, it reads once, few, many or a size class.

v_gene: TRBV29-1; abundance: NA; d_gene: TRBD1; j_gene: TRBJ1-2; CDR3nt: TGCAGCGTTGAAAGGGAGGGAGACAGGGAGAATGGCTACACCTTC; CDR3aa: CSVEREGDRENGYTF
v_gene: TRBV30; abundance: NA; d_gene: NA; j_gene: TRBJ2-7; CDR3nt: TGTGCCTGGAGTGAGGCTTTCTACGAGCAGTACTTC; CDR3aa: CAWSEAFYEQYF
v_gene: TRBV5-1; abundance: NA; d_gene: NA; j_gene: TRBJ2-7; CDR3nt: TGCGCCAGCAGCGTGGACCCGGAGGTCGGGCAGTACTTC; CDR3aa: CASSVDPEVGQYF
v_gene: TRBV20-1; abundance: NA; d_gene: TRBD2; j_gene: TRBJ2-1; CDR3nt: TGCAGTGCTAGATACAACGGGGGGTGGATCTTC; CDR3aa: CSARYNGGWIF
v_gene: TRBV25-1; abundance: NA; d_gene: NA; j_gene: TRBJ2-3; CDR3nt: TGTGCCAGCAGTGAATATCGGCCACGGAGTATGGATACGCAGTATTTT; CDR3aa: CASSEYRPRSMDTQYF
v_gene: TRBV5-4; abundance: NA; d_gene: NA; j_gene: TRBJ1-5; CDR3nt: TGTGCCAGCAGCTTGGAACCCGGGCATAGCAATCAGCCCCAGCATTTT; CDR3aa: CASSLEPGHSNQPQHF
v_gene: TRBV5-1; abundance: NA; d_gene: NA; j_gene: TRBJ2-1; CDR3nt: TGCGCCAGCAGCTTGGTGGGGGGCGTTTCGTACAATGAGCAGTTCTTC; CDR3aa: CASSLVGGVSYNEQFF
v_gene: TRBV18; abundance: once; d_gene: TRBD1; j_gene: TRBJ2-7; CDR3nt: TGTGCCAGCTCAAACAAGGGACAGGGTACCGAGCAGTACTTC; CDR3aa: CASSNKGQGTEQYF
v_gene: TRBV5-1; abundance: NA; d_gene: NA; j_gene: TRBJ2-7; CDR3nt: TGCGCCAGCAGCACAACCCCCCGGGGCAGGTCCTACGAGCAGTACTTC; CDR3aa: CASSTTPRGRSYEQYF
v_gene: TRBV20-1; abundance: NA; d_gene: NA; j_gene: TRBJ1-1; CDR3nt: TGCAGTCCCTGGAACCCGGAAGCTTTCTTT; CDR3aa: CSPWNPEAFF
v_gene: TRBV7-8; abundance: NA; d_gene: NA; j_gene: TRBJ1-2; CDR3nt: TGTGCCAGCAGCCCGGGACAAAACTATGGCTACACCTTC; CDR3aa: CASSPGQNYGYTF
v_gene: TRBV25-1; abundance: NA; d_gene: TRBD2; j_gene: TRBJ2-4; CDR3nt: TGTGCCAGCAGTGCTCCCGGGACTATGGCCATTCAGTACTTC; CDR3aa: CASSAPGTMAIQYF
v_gene: TRBV7-3; abundance: NA; d_gene: NA; j_gene: TRBJ2-2; CDR3nt: TGTGCCAGCAGCCGTACGACCGGGCCCCTACGCGGGGAGCTGTTTTTT; CDR3aa: CASSRTTGPLRGELFF
v_gene: TRBV7-9; abundance: NA; d_gene: NA; j_gene: TRBJ1-1; CDR3nt: TGTGCCAGCAGCTTAGGGGATTATAGTTACACTGAAGCTTTCTTT; CDR3aa: CASSLGDYSYTEAFF
v_gene: TRBV7-8; abundance: NA; d_gene: NA; j_gene: TRBJ1-5; CDR3nt: TGTGCCAGCAGCCAGACTCACCGATTTGGCAATCAGCCCCAGCATTTT; CDR3aa: CASSQTHRFGNQPQHF
v_gene: TRBV4-1; abundance: NA; d_gene: TRBD1; j_gene: TRBJ1-5; CDR3nt: TGCGCCAGCAGCCAAGCAGGGGGGACAGGGGGCTTCCAGCCCCAGCATTTT; CDR3aa: CASSQAGGTGGFQPQHF
v_gene: TRBV28; abundance: NA; d_gene: NA; j_gene: TRBJ1-5; CDR3nt: TGTGCCAGCAAATCTGGTAGCAATCAGCCCCAGCATTTT; CDR3aa: CASKSGSNQPQHF
v_gene: TRBV5-1; abundance: NA; d_gene: NA; j_gene: TRBJ1-1; CDR3nt: TGCGCCAGCAGCTTGGTATCGAACACTGAAGCTTTCTTT; CDR3aa: CASSLVSNTEAFF
v_gene: TRBV28; abundance: NA; d_gene: TRBD2; j_gene: TRBJ2-5; CDR3nt: TGTGCCAGCACTTCCGCGGGGGGCTGGGAGACCCAGTACTTC; CDR3aa: CASTSAGGWETQYF
v_gene: TRBV19; abundance: NA; d_gene: TRBD2; j_gene: TRBJ2-7; CDR3nt: TGTGCCAGTAGTATACCCGGGACTAGCGGGCTTTACGAGCAGTACTTC; CDR3aa: CASSIPGTSGLYEQYF
v_gene: TRBV5-6; abundance: NA; d_gene: NA; j_gene: TRBJ2-5; CDR3nt: TGTGCCAGCAGCTCCAGGACTTTCCAAGAGACCCAGTACTTC; CDR3aa: CASSSRTFQETQYF
v_gene: TRBV10-2; abundance: NA; d_gene: NA; j_gene: TRBJ2-3; CDR3nt: TGCGCCAGCAGCGCCACAGATACGCAGTATTTT; CDR3aa: CASSATDTQYF
v_gene: TRBV5-1; abundance: NA; d_gene: NA; j_gene: TRBJ1-1; CDR3nt: TGCGCCAGCAGCTTGGACCCAATTAAACCGGCGGGGGTCACTGAAGCTTTCTTT; CDR3aa: CASSLDPIKPAGVTEAFF
v_gene: TRBV19; abundance: NA; d_gene: TRBD1; j_gene: TRBJ2-7; CDR3nt: TGTGCCAGTACGGGACAGGGGGCCTACGAGCAGTACTTC; CDR3aa: CASTGQGAYEQYF
v_gene: TRBV9; abundance: NA; d_gene: NA; j_gene: TRBJ2-5; CDR3nt: TGTGCCAGCAGCGATGGGGGGAGAGGGAGTGAGACCCAGTACTTC; CDR3aa: CASSDGGRGSETQYF
v_gene: TRBV5-1; abundance: NA; d_gene: NA; j_gene: TRBJ2-7; CDR3nt: TGCGCCAGCAGCTTAATACCGACCTCTTCCTACGAGCAGTACTTC; CDR3aa: CASSLIPTSSYEQYF
v_gene: TRBV20-1; abundance: NA; d_gene: NA; j_gene: TRBJ2-7; CDR3nt: TGCAGTGCAGAGGGAGAGCAGTACTTC; CDR3aa: CSAEGEQYF
v_gene: TRBV28; abundance: NA; d_gene: TRBD2; j_gene: TRBJ2-1; CDR3nt: TGTGCCAGCAGCCCCCGGGGGTGGGCGGGAGTCGATAAGGATGAGCAGTTCTTC; CDR3aa: CASSPRGWAGVDKDEQFF
v_gene: TRBV7-9; abundance: NA; d_gene: NA; j_gene: TRBJ1-5; CDR3nt: TGTGCCAGCAGCTTAAGTCATCCTCAGCCCCAGCATTTT; CDR3aa: CASSLSHPQPQHF
v_gene: TRBV9; abundance: NA; d_gene: TRBD2; j_gene: TRBJ2-1; CDR3nt: TGTGCCAGCAGCACCGGGACTAGCGGGAGCAATGAGCAGTTCTTC; CDR3aa: CASSTGTSGSNEQFF
v_gene: TRBV9; abundance: NA; d_gene: TRBD1; j_gene: TRBJ1-2; CDR3nt: TGTGCCAGCAGCCCCAGCGGGGACAGCTTTTATGGCTACACCTTC; CDR3aa: CASSPSGDSFYGYTF
v_gene: TRBV28; abundance: NA; d_gene: TRBD1; j_gene: TRBJ2-1; CDR3nt: TGTGCCAGCAACTCACAGGGGGCGGGTTACAATGAGCAGTTCTTC; CDR3aa: CASNSQGAGYNEQFF
v_gene: TRBV5-1; abundance: NA; d_gene: NA; j_gene: TRBJ2-3; CDR3nt: TGCGCCAGCAGCTTCGAGCAACCCAACACAGATACGCAGTATTTT; CDR3aa: CASSFEQPNTDTQYF
v_gene: TRBV5-5; abundance: NA; d_gene: NA; j_gene: TRBJ2-7; CDR3nt: TGTGCCAGCAGCTTGGGGGTCTACGAGCAGTACTTC; CDR3aa: CASSLGVYEQYF
v_gene: TRBV5-1; abundance: NA; d_gene: TRBD2; j_gene: TRBJ2-2; CDR3nt: TGCGCCAGCAGCTTATTGGGGAGGGACACCGGGGAGCTGTTTTTT; CDR3aa: CASSLLGRDTGELFF
v_gene: TRBV2; abundance: NA; d_gene: NA; j_gene: TRBJ2-7; CDR3nt: TGTGCCAGCAGTGAGCAGGGAAGCTCCTACGAGCAGTACTTC; CDR3aa: CASSEQGSSYEQYF
v_gene: TRBV14; abundance: NA; d_gene: NA; j_gene: TRBJ2-7; CDR3nt: TGTGCCAGCAGCCAAGGGGCAGGGCCGTACGAGCAGTACTTC; CDR3aa: CASSQGAGPYEQYF
v_gene: TRBV5-1; abundance: once; d_gene: NA; j_gene: TRBJ2-3; CDR3nt: TGCGCCAGCAGCGGACAGCCACCCACAGATACGCAGTATTTT; CDR3aa: CASSGQPPTDTQYF
v_gene: TRBV6-1; abundance: NA; d_gene: NA; j_gene: TRBJ2-1; CDR3nt: TGTGCCAGCACCGGGACCCATCGTTACAATGAGCAGTTCTTC; CDR3aa: CASTGTHRYNEQFF
v_gene: TRBV27; abundance: NA; d_gene: TRBD1; j_gene: TRBJ1-4; CDR3nt: TGTGCCAGCAGTTCGGGCAGGGGGGGTGAAAAACTGTTTTTT; CDR3aa: CASSSGRGGEKLFF
v_gene: TRBV6-6; abundance: NA; d_gene: NA; j_gene: TRBJ2-2; CDR3nt: TGTGCCAGCAGTTACGCGACCCGGGACCCACCCGGGGAGCTGTTTTTT; CDR3aa: CASSYATRDPPGELFF
v_gene: TRBV29-1; abundance: NA; d_gene: NA; j_gene: TRBJ2-7; CDR3nt: TGCAGCGTAGTTCGGGACTTACTCTCCTACGAGCAGTACTTC; CDR3aa: CSVVRDLLSYEQYF
v_gene: TRBV5-1; abundance: NA; d_gene: NA; j_gene: TRBJ2-2; CDR3nt: TGCGCCAGCAGCTCGAGGGGTAACGCGAACACCGGGGAGCTGTTTTTT; CDR3aa: CASSSRGNANTGELFF
v_gene: TRBV5-6; abundance: NA; d_gene: TRBD1; j_gene: TRBJ2-7; CDR3nt: TGTGCCAGCAGCTTGGTAGGGACAGCCTCCTACGAGCAGTACTTC; CDR3aa: CASSLVGTASYEQYF
v_gene: TRBV20-1; abundance: NA; d_gene: TRBD2; j_gene: TRBJ2-1; CDR3nt: TGCAGTGCTAGGGAGACTAGCGGCGGGTTCTTC; CDR3aa: CSARETSGGFF
v_gene: TRBV5-4; abundance: NA; d_gene: TRBD2; j_gene: TRBJ2-7; CDR3nt: TGTGCCAGCAGCGTTAGCGGGAGCCACGAGCAGTACTTC; CDR3aa: CASSVSGSHEQYF
v_gene: TRBV11-2; abundance: NA; d_gene: NA; j_gene: TRBJ2-1; CDR3nt: TGTGCCAGCAGCTTAGATAGAGGGGTTGGGTCCTACAATGAGCAGTTCTTC; CDR3aa: CASSLDRGVGSYNEQFF
v_gene: TRBV7-9; abundance: NA; d_gene: TRBD2; j_gene: TRBJ2-1; CDR3nt: TGTGCCAGCAGCTTAGGGGGACTAGCGGGAGTTTATAATGAGCAGTTCTTC; CDR3aa: CASSLGGLAGVYNEQFF
v_gene: TRBV27; abundance: NA; d_gene: NA; j_gene: TRBJ1-5; CDR3nt: TGTGCCAGCAGCAGGGTCAATCAGCCCCAGCATTTT; CDR3aa: CASSRVNQPQHF
v_gene: TRBV7-9; abundance: NA; d_gene: TRBD1; j_gene: TRBJ2-7; CDR3nt: TGTGCCAGTCAGGTCGGACAGGGTCCCTACGAGCAGTACTTC; CDR3aa: CASQVGQGPYEQYF
v_gene: TRBV30; abundance: NA; d_gene: TRBD2; j_gene: TRBJ2-7; CDR3nt: TGTGCCTGGAGTGATAAGCGGGAGGCTATCTACGAGCAGTACTTC; CDR3aa: CAWSDKREAIYEQYF
v_gene: TRBV9; abundance: NA; d_gene: TRBD2; j_gene: TRBJ2-1; CDR3nt: TGTGCCAGCAGCGAGGGGACTAGCGGGAGCTCCTACAATGAGCAGTTCTTC; CDR3aa: CASSEGTSGSSYNEQFF
v_gene: TRBV20-1; abundance: NA; d_gene: NA; j_gene: TRBJ2-1; CDR3nt: TGCAGTGCTGCCAGCAATGAGCAGTTCTTC; CDR3aa: CSAASNEQFF
v_gene: TRBV13; abundance: NA; d_gene: TRBD2; j_gene: TRBJ2-2; CDR3nt: TGTGCCAGCAGCCGACTAGCGGGAGTTGGCCCCGGGGAGCTGTTTTTT; CDR3aa: CASSRLAGVGPGELFF
v_gene: TRBV7-2; abundance: NA; d_gene: TRBD2; j_gene: TRBJ2-3; CDR3nt: TGTGCCAGCAGCAAAAGGACTAGCGGAACTAGCACAGATACGCAGTATTTT; CDR3aa: CASSKRTSGTSTDTQYF